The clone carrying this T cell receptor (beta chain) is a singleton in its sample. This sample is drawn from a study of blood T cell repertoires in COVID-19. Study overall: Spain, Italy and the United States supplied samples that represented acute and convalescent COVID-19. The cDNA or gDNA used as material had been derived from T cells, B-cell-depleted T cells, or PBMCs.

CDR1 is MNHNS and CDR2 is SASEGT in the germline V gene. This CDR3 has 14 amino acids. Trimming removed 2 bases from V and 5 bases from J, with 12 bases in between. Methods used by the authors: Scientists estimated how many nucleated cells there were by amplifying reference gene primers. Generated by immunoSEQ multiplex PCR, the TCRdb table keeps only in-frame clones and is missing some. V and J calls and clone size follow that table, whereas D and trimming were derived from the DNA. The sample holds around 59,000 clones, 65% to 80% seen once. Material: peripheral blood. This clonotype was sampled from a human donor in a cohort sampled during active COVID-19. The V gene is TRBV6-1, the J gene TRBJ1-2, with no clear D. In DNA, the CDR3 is TGTGCCAGCAGTGAACCCCCAGGCCTATATGGCTACACCTTC. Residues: CASSEPPGLYGYTF.